The source of this T cell receptor beta chain is a study of cytomegalovirus exposure and HLA in healthy donors. Study-wide results and caveats: Fewer N-insertions than the roughly 670-donor mean were reportedly shown by an Asian-associated ancestry cluster in a later analysis. Among TCR sequences, most were rare, though some public TCRs appeared in many donors. Cytomegalovirus status was reportedly diagnosed by the classifier with high sensitivity and specificity.

A multiplex PCR was run with 60 Vbeta primers and 13 Jbeta primers. The method was immunoSEQ multiplex PCR; TCRdb's version includes in-frame clones alone and lacks a portion of them. The table has some 120,000 clones, about 74% seen once. Germline CDR1 reads SEHNR; CDR2 reads FQNEAQ (reference sequence). V shed 3 bases, J shed 0 bases, and the junction held 5 bases outside the gene matches. The CDR3 is 18 residues long. At sampling all donors were nominally healthy, likely with unrecorded immune exposures. Comments on this clone: The antigen remains undetermined.

Sequenced input: PBMCs. The chain carries TRBV7-9 and TRBJ2-1; 13 positions agree with TRBD2. This TCR was recovered from a woman aged 50 to 60 in good health and CMV-seropositive. The CDR3 region has the DNA TGTGCCAGCAGCTTCCCTGGACTAGCGGGGGCCTCCTACAATGAGCAGTTCTTC. Its translation: CASSFPGLAGASYNEQFF.